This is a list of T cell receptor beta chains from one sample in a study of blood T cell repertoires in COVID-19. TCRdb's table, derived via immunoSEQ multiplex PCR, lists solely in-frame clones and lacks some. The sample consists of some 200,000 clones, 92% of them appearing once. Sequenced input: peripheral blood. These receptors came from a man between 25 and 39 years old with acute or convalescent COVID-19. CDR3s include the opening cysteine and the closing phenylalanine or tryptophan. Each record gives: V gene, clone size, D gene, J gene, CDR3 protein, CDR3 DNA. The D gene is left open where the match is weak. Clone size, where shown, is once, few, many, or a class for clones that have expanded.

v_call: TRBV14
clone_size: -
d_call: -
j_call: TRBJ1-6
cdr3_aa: CASSQGFHPGNSPLHF
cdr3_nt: TGTGCCAGCAGCCAAGGGTTCCACCCAGGGAATTCACCCCTCCACTTT

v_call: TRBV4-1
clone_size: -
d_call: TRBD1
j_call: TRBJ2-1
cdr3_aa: CASSQIGLVSGRGRDEQFF
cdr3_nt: TGCGCCAGCAGCCAAATCGGCCTGGTCAGCGGAAGGGGGCGGGATGAGCAGTTCTTC

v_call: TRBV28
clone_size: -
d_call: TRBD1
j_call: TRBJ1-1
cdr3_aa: CASRGTGEGYTEAFF
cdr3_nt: TGTGCCAGCAGGGGGACAGGGGAGGGGTACACTGAAGCTTTCTTT

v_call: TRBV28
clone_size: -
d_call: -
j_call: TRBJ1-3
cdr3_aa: CASSFYENTIYF
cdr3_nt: TGTGCCAGCAGTTTCTATGAGAACACCATATATTTT

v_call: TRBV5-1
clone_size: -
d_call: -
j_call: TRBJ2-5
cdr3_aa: CASSPMPGQETQYF
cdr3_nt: TGCGCCAGCAGCCCCATGCCAGGCCAAGAGACCCAGTACTTC

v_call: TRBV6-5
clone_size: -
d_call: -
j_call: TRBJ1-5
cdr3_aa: CASSTNRVSNQPQHF
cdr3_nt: TGTGCCAGCAGTACAAACAGGGTTAGCAATCAGCCCCAGCATTTT

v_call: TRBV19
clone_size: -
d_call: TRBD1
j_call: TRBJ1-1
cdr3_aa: CASSIGTGGFEAFF
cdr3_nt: TGTGCCAGTAGTATAGGGACAGGAGGATTTGAAGCTTTCTTT

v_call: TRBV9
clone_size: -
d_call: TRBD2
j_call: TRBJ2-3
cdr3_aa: CASSVRSSGGRDTQYF
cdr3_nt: TGTGCCAGCAGCGTACGCTCTAGCGGGGGGAGGGATACGCAGTATTTT

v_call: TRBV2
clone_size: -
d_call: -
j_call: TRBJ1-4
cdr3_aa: CASSDDEKLFF
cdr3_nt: TGTGCCAGCAGTGACGATGAAAAACTGTTTTTT

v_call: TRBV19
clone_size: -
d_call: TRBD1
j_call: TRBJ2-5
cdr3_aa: CASGTATTGRVQYF
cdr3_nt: TGTGCCAGTGGGACAGCTACTACCGGCAGGGTCCAGTACTTC

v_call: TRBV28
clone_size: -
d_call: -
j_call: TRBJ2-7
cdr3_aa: CASSPEPRTYEQYF
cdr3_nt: TGTGCCAGCAGTCCCGAGCCCCGGACTTACGAGCAGTACTTC

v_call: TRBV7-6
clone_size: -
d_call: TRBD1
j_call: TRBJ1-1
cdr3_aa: CASSSQLGQGGIAFF
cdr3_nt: TGTGCCAGCAGCTCCCAACTCGGACAGGGGGGAATAGCTTTCTTT

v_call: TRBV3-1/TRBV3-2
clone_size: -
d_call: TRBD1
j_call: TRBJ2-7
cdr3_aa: CASQLGQGANEQYF
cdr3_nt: TGTGCCAGCCAACTCGGGCAGGGGGCCAACGAGCAGTACTTC

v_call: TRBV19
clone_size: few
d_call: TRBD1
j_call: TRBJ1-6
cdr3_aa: CASRSGTGNSPLHF
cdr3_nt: TGTGCCAGTAGATCCGGGACAGGGAATTCACCCCTCCACTTT

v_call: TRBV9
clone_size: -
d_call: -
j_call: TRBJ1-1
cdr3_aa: CASSVAGEGRDTEAFF
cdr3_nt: TGTGCCAGCAGCGTAGCTGGGGAGGGCCGTGACACTGAAGCTTTCTTT

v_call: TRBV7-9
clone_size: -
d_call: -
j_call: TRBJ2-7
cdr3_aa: CASSLVGGVLDEQYF
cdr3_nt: TGTGCCAGCAGCTTAGTGGGGGGAGTCCTAGACGAGCAGTACTTC

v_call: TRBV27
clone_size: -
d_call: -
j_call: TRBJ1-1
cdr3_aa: CASSSIPLREGSWNTEAFF
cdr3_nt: TGTGCCAGCAGTTCCATACCCCTCCGGGAGGGTAGTTGGAACACTGAAGCTTTCTTT

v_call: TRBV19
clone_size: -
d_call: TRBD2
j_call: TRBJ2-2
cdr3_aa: CASSKGTSGIKTGELFF
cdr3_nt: TGTGCCAGTAGTAAAGGGACTAGCGGGATAAAGACCGGGGAGCTGTTTTTT

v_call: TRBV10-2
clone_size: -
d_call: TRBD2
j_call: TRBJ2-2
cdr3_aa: CASRGGATGELFF
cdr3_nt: TGCGCCAGCCGCGGGGGGGCGACCGGGGAGCTGTTTTTT

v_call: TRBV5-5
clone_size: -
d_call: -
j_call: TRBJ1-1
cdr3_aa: CASSRQGWNTEAFF
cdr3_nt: TGTGCCAGCAGCCGCCAGGGGTGGAACACTGAAGCTTTCTTT

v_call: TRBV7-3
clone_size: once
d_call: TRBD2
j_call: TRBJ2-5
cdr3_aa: CASSPSGRGETQYF
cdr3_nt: TGTGCCAGCAGCCCGTCGGGGAGGGGCGAGACCCAGTACTTC

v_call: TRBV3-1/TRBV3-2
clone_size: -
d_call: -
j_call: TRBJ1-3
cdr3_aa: CASSQVGRHGNTIYF
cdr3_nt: TGTGCCAGCAGCCAAGTAGGGAGGCATGGAAACACCATATATTTT

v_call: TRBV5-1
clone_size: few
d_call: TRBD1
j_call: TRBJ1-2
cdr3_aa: CASSPRQGNYGYTF
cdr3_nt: TGCGCCAGCAGCCCACGACAGGGAAACTATGGCTACACCTTC

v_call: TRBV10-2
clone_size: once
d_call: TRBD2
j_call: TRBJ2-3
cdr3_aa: CASSESWTSGGPTDTQYF
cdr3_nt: TGCGCCAGCAGTGAGTCCTGGACTAGCGGGGGGCCCACAGATACGCAGTATTTT

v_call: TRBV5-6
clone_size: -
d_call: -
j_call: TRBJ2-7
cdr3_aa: CASSLRSLSPEQYF
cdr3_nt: TGTGCCAGCAGCCTTCGGTCCCTGTCGCCCGAGCAGTACTTC

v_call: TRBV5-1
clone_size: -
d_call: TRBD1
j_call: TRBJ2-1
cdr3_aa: CASSLRLTGTNEQFF
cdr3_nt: TGCGCCAGCAGCTTGCGACTGACAGGGACCAATGAGCAGTTCTTC

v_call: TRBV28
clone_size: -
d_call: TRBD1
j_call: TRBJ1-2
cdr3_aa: CASSSTGTGDFGYTF
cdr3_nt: TGTGCCAGCAGTTCGACCGGGACAGGGGATTTTGGCTACACCTTC

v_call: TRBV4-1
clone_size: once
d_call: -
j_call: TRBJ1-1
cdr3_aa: CASSQTGGMNTEAFF
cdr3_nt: TGCGCCAGCAGCCAAACGGGTGGAATGAACACTGAAGCTTTCTTT